Listed here are 2 T cell receptor beta chains from one sample, sequenced in a study of blood T cells in healthy people across ages. Together with a sample-barcoded 5' primer, a J-beta primer mix was included in a second PCR lasting about 7 to 12 cycles. TCRdb independently ran MiXCR on the 5' RACE reads; one entry per CDR3 protein. The sample holds 850,000 to 1,100,000 distinct CDR3 sequences, 30% to 40% seen once. The sequencing sample was made of blood. Receptors originate from a man aged 18-30 years in good health.

CDR3 nucleotides: TGTGCTAGTGGTTTGGTACTTGGCCGGGACACTGAAGCTTTCTTT. Translating it yields CASGLVLGRDTEAFF. V and J are TRBV12-5 and TRBJ1-1; D unresolved. Trimming shortened V by 0 bases and J by 3 bases, and 11 bases separated the two germline ends. Germline V gene data show CDR1 as LGHNT and CDR2 as FRNRAP. The CDR3 covers 15 residues. Full variable domain (remainder filled in from reference TRBV12-5 and TRBJ1-1): DARVTQTPRHKVTEMGQEVTMRCQPILGHNTVFWYRQTMMQGLELLAYFRNRAPLDDSGMPKDRFSAEMPDATLATLKIQPSEPRDSAVYFCASGLVLGRDTEAFFGQGTRLTVV.

The chain joins TRBV7-2 to TRBJ2-3; 9 bases align to TRBD1. CDR1 and CDR2 (germline): SGHTA, FQGNSA. Trimming at V came to 1 base and at J to 6 bases, leaving 11 bases not matched to a gene. The CDR3 is 17 amino acids. The chain's CDR3 is CASSLVIGQGRRDTQYF. CDR3 DNA: TGTGCCAGCAGCTTAGTTATTGGACAGGGGCGTAGGGATACGCAGTATTTT.